These 10 T cell receptor beta chains were all obtained from the same sample, sequenced in a study of T cell clonality in common variable immunodeficiency (dated by TCRdb to the mid-2010s). Library construction relied on the immunoSEQ multiplex PCR assay. TCRdb carries this immuneACCESS record with in-frame sequences only. Its versions omit some clonotypes, under half of them owing to an unresolved V gene in the studies checked, with the rest unexplained. This sample contains approximately 44,000 clones, none of which is a singleton. Together, the top ten hold 10% of the sample. The specimen was peripheral blood mononuclear cells. These receptors were taken from a person aged 18-70 years in good health.

This clone was detected ten times or more. The covered CDR3 bases are TGCAGTGCCCCCGAACTTTATACG. This gives the protein CSAPELYT. The CDR3 as a whole reads CSAPELYTQYF. This rearrangement joins TRBV20-1 to TRBJ2-3; D is unclear. The read stops 3 residues short of the end of the CDR3; the missing end is completed from the germline J gene. Germline V gene data show CDR1 as DFQATT and CDR2 as SNEGSKA (reference sequence). The CDR3 is 11 amino acids. Trimming cost V 6 bases and J 7 bases, with 11 bases left between them.

The table lists this clone with a few counts. The sequenced fragment ends 3 residues before the CDR3 boundary, so the rest is inferred from the germline J gene. The V call is TRBV11-3, the J call TRBJ2-7; TRBD2 matches 7 bases. The CDR3 runs to 15 residues. Germline CDR1 reads SGHNT; CDR2 reads YENEEA. CDR3 in amino acids: CASRFRLSGIYEQYF. The sequenced CDR3 bases are TGTGCAAGTCGCTTTCGGCTCAGCGGGATCTACGAG.

This clone was counted only a few times. The observed sequence ends 3 residues before the CDR3 terminus, with the missing tail filled in from the germline J gene. The gene calls are TRBV2 and TRBJ2-1; perhaps TRBD1 as D (5 bases). V was shortened by 3 bases and J by 6 bases, with 15 bases between the two germline ends. Per the germline V gene, CDR1 is SNHLY and CDR2 is FYNNEI. There are 15 residues in the CDR3. CDR3 loop: CASSEARRGSNEQFF. CDR3 DNA, as far as it was read: TGTGCCAGCAGTGAGGCCAGAAGGGGATCCAATGAG.

This clone was recorded at least ten times. The CDR3 end is not reached by the read, which stops 3 residues before it; the germline J gene fills it in. This chain connects TRBV6-2 or TRBV6-3 to TRBJ1-6; a possible D gene is TRBD1 (6 bases). Germline assignment: CDR1 MNHEY and CDR2 SVGEGT. V dropped 2 bases and J dropped 3 bases, with 14 bases sitting between them. This CDR3 is built from 17 residues. CDR3 DNA, as far as it was read: TGTGCCAGCAGTTACACGACCCTCAGGGGCTATAATTCACCC. Its protein is CASSYTTLRGYNSP. The whole CDR3 sequence is CASSYTTLRGYNSPLHF.

In its sample, this clone was seen many times. The read finishes 3 residues shy of the CDR3 end, and the germline J gene is used to complete it. This chain uses TRBV2 with TRBJ1-2, with a weak D call TRBD1 (6 bases). CDR1 and CDR2 from the germline V gene are SNHLY and FYNNEI. The length of the CDR3 is 14 residues. Trimming left V 1 base short and J 4 bases short, with 10 bases between. The CDR3 protein is CASSEGGGPYGYTF. The CDR3 DNA, read in part, is TGTGCCAGCAGTGAAGGTGGGGGCCCCTATGGC.

This clone was recorded at least ten times. The missing CDR3 end, 3 residues past where the read stops, is filled in from the germline J gene. The V call is TRBV20-1, the J call TRBJ2-7; 9 bases map to TRBD1. The germline V gene has CDR1 DFQATT and CDR2 SNEGSKA (reference sequence). With V trimmed by 7 bases and J by 6 bases, 10 bases remained unmatched. The CDR3 is made up of 13 amino acids. CDR3 loop: CSVTPGQGFEQYF. The CDR3 DNA, read in part, is TGCAGTGTCACACCGGGACAGGGTTTCGAG.

This clone has at least ten counts. The read falls 3 residues short of the CDR3 end, and the missing part is taken from the germline J gene. The chain has TRBV5-1 and TRBJ2-7; perhaps TRBD1 as D (6 bases). CDR1 and CDR2 (germline): SGHRS, YFSETQ. This CDR3 region has 15 residues. Trimming removed 4 bases from V and 2 bases from J, with 16 bases in between. Partial CDR3 DNA: TGCGCCAGCAGCCCGGCAGGGGTAGGGGCCTACGAG. Protein product: CASSPAGVGAYE. The CDR3, in full, reads CASSPAGVGAYEQYF.

Many counts were recorded for this clone. The read gets to within 3 residues of the CDR3 end, and the germline J gene fills in the rest. This chain uses TRBV19 with TRBJ2-7, with TRBD1 identical over 8 bases. The CDR3 loop spans 13 amino acids. From germline, CDR1 is LNHDA and CDR2 SQIVND (reference sequence). V gave up 5 bases and J gave up 3 bases; unmatched junction bases: 3. The sequenced part of the CDR3 DNA is TGTGCCAGTAGTGCAGGACAGGGCTACGAG. Its translation is CASSAGQGYE. The full CDR3 protein is CASSAGQGYEQYF. The full variable domain, completed using reference TRBV19 and TRBJ2-7, is DGGITQSPKYLFRKEGQNVTLSCEQNLNHDAMYWYRQDPGQGLRLIYYSQIVNDFQKGDIAEGYSVSREKKESFPLTVTSAQKNPTAFYLCASSAGQGYEQYFGPGTRLTVT.

This clone was counted ten times or more. The read ends 3 residues shy of where the CDR3 ends; the end is completed using the germline J gene. This chain connects TRBV20-1 to TRBJ2-4; D is undetermined. The CDR3 consists of 15 residues. Per germline, CDR1 DFQATT and CDR2 SNEGSKA (reference sequence). The germline V and J ends were trimmed by 0 bases and 3 bases, with 12 bases remaining between them. The sequenced CDR3 bases are TGCAGTGCTAGAGATCTCGTACTTATCAAAAACATT. This gives the protein CSARDLVLIKNI. The full CDR3 reads CSARDLVLIKNIQYF.

At least ten counts were recorded for this clone. CDR3 amino acids: CASIRRGQRDGYTF. CDR3 DNA, as far as it was read: TGTGCCAGTATTAGGAGGGGACAGAGGGATGGC. V gene TRBV19 combines with J gene TRBJ1-2; 7 bases are shared with TRBD1. The sequenced fragment ends 3 residues before the CDR3 boundary, so the rest is inferred from the germline J gene. The CDR3 spans 14 residues. Losses at the gene ends were 7 bases for V and 6 bases for J; bases not matched to a gene: 11. Germline CDR1 reads LNHDA; CDR2 reads SQIVND (reference sequence).